What follows describes a single TCR beta chain. Its target is not known. The CDR3 contains 13 residues. The V gene's germline CDR1 is SGHVS and CDR2 FNYEAQ. J gave up 2 bases and V 5 bases, and 3 bases lay outside the gene matches. This sample was taken from a study of cytomegalovirus exposure and HLA in healthy donors. Whole-study findings and limits: In a later analysis, at a false discovery rate of 0.05, some 17,000 TCR beta sequences were associated with HLA alleles. As immune exposure information, only CMV serostatus was available. With later analysis, a missense DCLRE1C variant became linked to TCR beta V- and J-gene trimming.

Primers included in the PCR were 60 Vbeta and 13 Jbeta primers. Clones were sequenced by immunoSEQ multiplex PCR, and TCRdb holds only the in-frame ones, with some missing. The sample shows 110,000 or so clones, around 80% of them seen only once. Material: PBMCs. The genes are TRBV7-6 and TRBJ2-7, with 7 bases matching TRBD1. The sequence was obtained from a female donor in good health and CMV-seronegative. The CDR3 region has the DNA TGTGCCAGCAGCGTAGGACAGGCCTACGAGCAGTACTTC. It is translated as CASSVGQAYEQYF.